The clone carrying this T cell receptor beta chain was counted a few times. This sample is drawn from a study of T cells in Graves' hyperthyroidism and ophthalmopathy. Amplification of TCR beta CDR3 regions was performed using RNA transcripts as template. The primer set for the first-round RT-PCR of the TCR CDR3 was HTBI. TCRdb reprocessed the multiplex PCR reads with MiXCR, giving one entry per CDR3 protein. The sample lists some 350,000 distinct CDR3 sequences, about 25% occurring once. V lost 2 bases and J lost 6; bases outside the gene matches: 0. Germline V gene data show CDR1 as MNHNS and CDR2 as SASEGT. This CDR3 is 14 amino acids long.

This TCR was sampled from a man aged 45-65 years with Graves' hyperthyroidism. The V and J genes are TRBV6-1 and TRBJ2-1; TRBD2 matches at 11 bases. Sample: blood. CDR3 coding DNA: TGTGCCAGCAGTGAACTAGCGGGAGGCAATGAGCAGTTCTTC. Protein sequence: CASSELAGGNEQFF.